Given below is one TCR beta chain in context. Its antigen is undetermined. Method: immunoSEQ multiplex PCR; TCRdb's copy keeps in-frame clones and lacks some. The sample has about 130,000 clones, 90% seen once; the top ten hold about 7%. This sample stems from a study of T cell responses to AZD1222 COVID-19 vaccine. Study-level information: Second-dose intervals of approximately 4 or approximately 12 weeks were pooled. The study, taken as a whole, reports: Dominant at 160-218 and 743-854, vaccine-associated CD4 TCRs also spanned spike.

The V and J ends lost 6 bases and 4 bases respectively, with 13 bases between them. This CDR3 comprises 14 residues. Germline V lookup: CDR1 SGHAT, CDR2 FQDESV (reference sequence). The receptor was derived from an adult in good health. The sample was peripheral blood, taken on day 0 of AZD1222 vaccination. The V gene is TRBV11-1, the J gene TRBJ2-1; D remains ambiguous. For the CDR3, the DNA is TGTGCCAGCAGTTCCCTTGAAGTATACAATGAGCAGTTCTTC. It yields the protein CASSSLEVYNEQFF.